These T cell receptor beta chains were read from a single sample in a study of shared clonotypes between healthy human individuals. Produced via immunoSEQ multiplex PCR; TCRdb's table is partial and in-frame only. The sample consists of 2,100,000 or so clones, nearly 97% of them appearing once. The sequenced material came from naive CD4+ T cells sorted from blood. Receptor source: a man between 18 and 29 years old in good health. Each CDR3 is given without its conserved first and last residue.

v_call: TRBV5-4; j_call: TRBJ2-2; cdr3_aa: ASSLGSSGELF
v_call: TRBV4-3; j_call: TRBJ1-1; cdr3_aa: ASSQDLTGSWTEAF
v_call: TRBV7-6; j_call: TRBJ2-7; cdr3_aa: ASSLRNYPDEQY
v_call: TRBV30; j_call: TRBJ1-4; cdr3_aa: AWSVLRLTNEKLF
v_call: TRBV5-1; j_call: TRBJ1-4; cdr3_aa: ASSSVQNEKLF
v_call: TRBV27; j_call: TRBJ2-7; cdr3_aa: ASSALKGQGAVEQY
v_call: TRBV9; j_call: TRBJ2-3; cdr3_aa: ASSVSGVPDTQY
v_call: TRBV7-6; j_call: TRBJ1-4; cdr3_aa: ASSLAGYGEKLF
v_call: TRBV20-1; j_call: TRBJ1-2; cdr3_aa: SARKQGGYT
v_call: TRBV28; j_call: TRBJ1-5; cdr3_aa: ASSETGPNQPQH
v_call: TRBV6-5; j_call: TRBJ2-7; cdr3_aa: ASSFGRGENEQY
v_call: TRBV7-2; j_call: TRBJ2-7; cdr3_aa: ASSLRQATYEQY
v_call: TRBV27; j_call: TRBJ2-5; cdr3_aa: ASSLSGQGEKTQY
v_call: TRBV10-3; j_call: TRBJ2-7; cdr3_aa: ASKEAGDYEQY
v_call: TRBV10-1; j_call: TRBJ2-7; cdr3_aa: ASSPPGGHEQY
v_call: TRBV6-6; j_call: TRBJ2-1; cdr3_aa: ASRGTGTGPNEQF
v_call: TRBV5-1; j_call: TRBJ1-6; cdr3_aa: ASSDRDGGGSPLH
v_call: TRBV6-5; j_call: TRBJ2-2; cdr3_aa: ASSRDGSNTGELF
v_call: TRBV29-1; j_call: TRBJ1-1; cdr3_aa: SVHREETEAF
v_call: TRBV15; j_call: TRBJ2-6; cdr3_aa: ATSRGGGTPSGANVLT
v_call: TRBV4-1; j_call: TRBJ2-5; cdr3_aa: ASSQESAGGRTQY
v_call: TRBV5-1; j_call: TRBJ2-7; cdr3_aa: ASSLETFDRHEQY
v_call: TRBV5-6; j_call: TRBJ1-5; cdr3_aa: ASSSWVQGKEQPQH
v_call: TRBV6-5; j_call: TRBJ1-2; cdr3_aa: ASSYGGANYGYT
v_call: TRBV19; j_call: TRBJ2-2; cdr3_aa: ASSPGDTGELF
v_call: TRBV9; j_call: TRBJ2-7; cdr3_aa: ASSVGHRSSEQY
v_call: TRBV11-2; j_call: TRBJ2-7; cdr3_aa: ASSLFAAAVGEQY
v_call: TRBV5-6; j_call: TRBJ2-7; cdr3_aa: ASSFFAVGAADYEQY
v_call: TRBV2; j_call: TRBJ2-1; cdr3_aa: ASALEGNEQF
v_call: TRBV9; j_call: TRBJ1-2; cdr3_aa: ASSVLGNYGYT
v_call: TRBV7-9; j_call: TRBJ2-7; cdr3_aa: ASSFVSSGNSYEQY
v_call: TRBV7-9; j_call: TRBJ2-1; cdr3_aa: ASSSSGTGGSGEQF
v_call: TRBV7-2; j_call: TRBJ1-2; cdr3_aa: ASSLRQSYGYT
v_call: TRBV4-3; j_call: TRBJ2-7; cdr3_aa: ASSQALRDRGSYEQY
v_call: TRBV19; j_call: TRBJ1-1; cdr3_aa: ASIGLHTEAF
v_call: TRBV7-9; j_call: TRBJ2-3; cdr3_aa: ASSPGGSGTDTQY
v_call: TRBV4-3; j_call: TRBJ2-5; cdr3_aa: ASSQDRGSLLETQY
v_call: TRBV2; j_call: TRBJ1-6; cdr3_aa: ASKFETAYNSPLH
v_call: TRBV12-5; j_call: TRBJ2-7; cdr3_aa: ASGLKESGEQY
v_call: TRBV11-3; j_call: TRBJ2-5; cdr3_aa: ASSWHDRGAQY
v_call: TRBV5-4; j_call: TRBJ2-1; cdr3_aa: ASSLSSGPLPEQF
v_call: TRBV6-6; j_call: TRBJ1-1; cdr3_aa: ASSYSTQKVEAF
v_call: TRBV7-2; j_call: TRBJ2-7; cdr3_aa: ASREGGYEQY
v_call: TRBV19; j_call: TRBJ1-2; cdr3_aa: ASSIVGRANYGYT
v_call: TRBV2; j_call: TRBJ1-6; cdr3_aa: ASSPSGTANSPLH
v_call: TRBV6-6; j_call: TRBJ2-1; cdr3_aa: ASISNGNSKQF
v_call: TRBV7-2; j_call: TRBJ2-3; cdr3_aa: ASSRTGLTDTQY
v_call: TRBV4-3; j_call: TRBJ1-5; cdr3_aa: ASSPTSNQPQH
v_call: TRBV11-2; j_call: TRBJ1-4; cdr3_aa: ASRALGTNEKLF
v_call: TRBV2; j_call: TRBJ2-7; cdr3_aa: ASSVTSYEQY
v_call: TRBV6-1; j_call: TRBJ1-5; cdr3_aa: ASSGESNQPQH
v_call: TRBV6-1; j_call: TRBJ1-1; cdr3_aa: ASSTKWAGTEAF